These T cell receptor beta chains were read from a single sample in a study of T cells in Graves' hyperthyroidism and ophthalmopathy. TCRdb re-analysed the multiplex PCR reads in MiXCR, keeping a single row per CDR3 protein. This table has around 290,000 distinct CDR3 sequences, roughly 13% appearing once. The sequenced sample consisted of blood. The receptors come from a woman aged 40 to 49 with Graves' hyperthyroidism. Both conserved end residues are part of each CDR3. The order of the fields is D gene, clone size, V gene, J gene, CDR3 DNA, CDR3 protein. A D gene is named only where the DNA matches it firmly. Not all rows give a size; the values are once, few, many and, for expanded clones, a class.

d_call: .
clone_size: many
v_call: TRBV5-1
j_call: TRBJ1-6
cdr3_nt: TGCGCCAGCAGCTCCAGGGGTTCTAATTCACCCCTCCACTTT
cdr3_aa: CASSSRGSNSPLHF

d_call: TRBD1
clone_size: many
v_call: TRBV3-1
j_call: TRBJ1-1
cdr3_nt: TGTGCCAGCAGCCGGGACAGGGGTACGGCTTTCTTT
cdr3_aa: CASSRDRGTAFF

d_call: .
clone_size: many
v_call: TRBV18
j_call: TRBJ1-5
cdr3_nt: TGTGCCAGCTCACCTCTCCCTAATCAGCCCCAGCATTTT
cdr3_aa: CASSPLPNQPQHF

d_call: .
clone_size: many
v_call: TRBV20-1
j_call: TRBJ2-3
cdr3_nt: TGCAGTGCGACGGGACCGGAGGGGGCCACAGATACGCAGTATTTT
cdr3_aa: CSATGPEGATDTQYF

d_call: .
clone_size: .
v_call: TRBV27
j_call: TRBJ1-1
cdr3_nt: TGTGCCAGCAGACAAGGGGGGACTGAAGCTTCCTTT
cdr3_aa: CASRQGGTEASF

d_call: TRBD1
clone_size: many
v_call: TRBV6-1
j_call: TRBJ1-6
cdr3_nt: TGTGCCAGCAGTGAACCTACTCACGGGACAGGGGGTAGCTCCTATAATTCACCCCTCCACTTT
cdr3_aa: CASSEPTHGTGGSSYNSPLHF

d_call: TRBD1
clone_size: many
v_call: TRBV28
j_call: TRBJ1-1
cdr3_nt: TGTGCCAGCACCGACAGGGACTTCGGGAACACTGAAGCTTTCTTT
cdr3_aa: CASTDRDFGNTEAFF

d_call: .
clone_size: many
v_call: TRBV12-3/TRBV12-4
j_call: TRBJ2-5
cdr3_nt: TGTGCCAGCAGGCCGGACGGTCAAGAGACCCAGTACTTC
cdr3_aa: CASRPDGQETQYF

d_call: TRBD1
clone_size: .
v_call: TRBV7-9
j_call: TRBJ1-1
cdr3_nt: TGTGCCAGCAGCTACGGGACAGGGAGGGAAGCTTTCTTT
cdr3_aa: CASSYGTGREAFF

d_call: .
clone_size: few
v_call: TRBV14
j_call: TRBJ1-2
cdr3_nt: TGTGCCAGCAGCCACGGAGTCCGCTACACCTTC
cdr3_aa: CASSHGVRYTF

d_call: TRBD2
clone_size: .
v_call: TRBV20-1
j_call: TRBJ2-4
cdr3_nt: TGCAGTGCTAGAGATCCCCGGACTAGATGGGCCAAAAACATTCAGTACTTC
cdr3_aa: CSARDPRTRWAKNIQYF

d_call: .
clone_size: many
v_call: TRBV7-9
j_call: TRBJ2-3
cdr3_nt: TGTGCCAGCAGTAGACGGGAGAAAACAGATACGCAGTATTTT
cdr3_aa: CASSRREKTDTQYF

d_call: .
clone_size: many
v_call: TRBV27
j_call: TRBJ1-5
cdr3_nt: TGTGCCAGCAGTGCAGGGTTTAAGGGCAATCAGCCCCAGCATTTT
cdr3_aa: CASSAGFKGNQPQHF

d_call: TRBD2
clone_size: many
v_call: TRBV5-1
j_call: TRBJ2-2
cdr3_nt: TGCGCCAGCAGCACGGGACTAGCGGGAAACACCGGGGAGCTGTTTTTT
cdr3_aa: CASSTGLAGNTGELFF

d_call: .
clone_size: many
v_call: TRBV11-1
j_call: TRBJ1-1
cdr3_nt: TGTGCCAGCAGACGAACGGGAAGCATGAACACTGAAGCTTTCTTT
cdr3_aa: CASRRTGSMNTEAFF

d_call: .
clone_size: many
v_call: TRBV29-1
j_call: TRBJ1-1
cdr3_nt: TGCAGCGTCCAACGGGAGGGAAGCACTGAAGCTTTCTTT
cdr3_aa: CSVQREGSTEAFF

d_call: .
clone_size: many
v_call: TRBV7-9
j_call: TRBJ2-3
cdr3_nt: TGTGCCAGCAGCCCCCCTCGGGGCCAAGAAGATACGCAGTATTTT
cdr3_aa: CASSPPRGQEDTQYF

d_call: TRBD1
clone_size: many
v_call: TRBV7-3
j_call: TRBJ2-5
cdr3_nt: TGTGCCAGCAGCATGGGACAGGGACACGAGACCCAGTACTTC
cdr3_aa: CASSMGQGHETQYF

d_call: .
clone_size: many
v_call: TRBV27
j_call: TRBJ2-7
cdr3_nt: TGTGCCAGCAGAGTAACAGGTCACGGCGAGCAGTACTTC
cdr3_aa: CASRVTGHGEQYF

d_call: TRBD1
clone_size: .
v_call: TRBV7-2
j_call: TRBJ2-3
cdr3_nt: TGTGCCAGCAGACCCTCGGGACAGGGGTTACGGGATACGCAGTATTTT
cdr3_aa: CASRPSGQGLRDTQYF

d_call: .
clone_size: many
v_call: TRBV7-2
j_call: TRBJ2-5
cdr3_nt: TGTGCCAGCAGTTTCAGGCGGACCTCCCAAGAGACCCAGTACTTC
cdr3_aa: CASSFRRTSQETQYF

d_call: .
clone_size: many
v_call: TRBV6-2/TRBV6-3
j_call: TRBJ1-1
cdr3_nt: TGTGCCAGCAGCACCTTCACAGGGGAAGCTTTCTTT
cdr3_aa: CASSTFTGEAFF

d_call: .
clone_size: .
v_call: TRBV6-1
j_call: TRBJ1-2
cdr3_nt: TGTGCCAGCACTGACACTTTCGGAGGCTATGGCTACACCTTC
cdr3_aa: CASTDTFGGYGYTF

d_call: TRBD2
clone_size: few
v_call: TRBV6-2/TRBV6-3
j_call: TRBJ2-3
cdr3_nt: TGTGCCAGCAGCCGACTCGATCATCGGCGGGGGAGCACAGATACGCAGTATTTT
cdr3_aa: CASSRLDHRRGSTDTQYF

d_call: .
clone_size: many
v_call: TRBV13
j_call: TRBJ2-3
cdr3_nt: TGTGCCAGCAGCTTAGGTGGGGGAGCTAGCACAGATACGCAGTATTTT
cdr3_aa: CASSLGGGASTDTQYF

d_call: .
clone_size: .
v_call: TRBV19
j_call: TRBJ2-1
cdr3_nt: .
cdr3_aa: CASSIVGSGSFKSSYNEQLF

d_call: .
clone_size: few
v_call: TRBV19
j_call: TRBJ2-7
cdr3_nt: TGTGCCAGTAGTATAGTCCCAGCCCGTATCCACGAGCAGTACTTC
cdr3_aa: CASSIVPARIHEQYF